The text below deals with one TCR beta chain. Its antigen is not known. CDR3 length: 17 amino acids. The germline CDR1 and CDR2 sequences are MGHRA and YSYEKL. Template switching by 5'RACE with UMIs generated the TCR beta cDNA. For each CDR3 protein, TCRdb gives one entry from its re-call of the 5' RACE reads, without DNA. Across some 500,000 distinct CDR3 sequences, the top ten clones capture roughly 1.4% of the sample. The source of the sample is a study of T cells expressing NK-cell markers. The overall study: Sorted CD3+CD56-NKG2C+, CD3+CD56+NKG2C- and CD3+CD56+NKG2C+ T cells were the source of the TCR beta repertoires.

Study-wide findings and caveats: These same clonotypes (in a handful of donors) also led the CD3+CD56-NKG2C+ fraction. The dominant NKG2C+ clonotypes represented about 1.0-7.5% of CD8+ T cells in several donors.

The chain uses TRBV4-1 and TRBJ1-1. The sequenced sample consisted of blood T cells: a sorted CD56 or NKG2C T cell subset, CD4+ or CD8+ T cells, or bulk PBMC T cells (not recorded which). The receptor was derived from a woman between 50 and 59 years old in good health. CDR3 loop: CASSPFLFSSRNTEAFF.